This T cell receptor (beta chain) was retrieved from a study of T cell responses to AZD1222 COVID-19 vaccine. As regards this clone: Its antigen is currently unknown.

Findings of the study overall: Seropositive AZD1222 recipients at baseline numbered only 6 or 7. Researchers report vaccine-associated CD4 TCRs spanning spike, with dominance at 160-218 and 743-854.

The table came from immunoSEQ multiplex PCR; TCRdb's copy has only in-frame clones and leaves some out. The sample has 69,000 or so clones, around 90% seen once. The receptor's source is an adult who received the AZD1222 COVID-19 vaccine. Here the sequenced sample was peripheral blood, taken 28 days after the second AZD1222 dose.

The CDR3 coding sequence is TGTGCCAGCAGGACTGGCGCCAACCCCGAAGGTCAGCCCCAGCATTTT. Protein sequence: CASRTGANPEGQPQHF. The rearrangement uses TRBV2 and TRBJ1-5; D gene ambiguous. Germline assignment: CDR1 SNHLY and CDR2 FYNNEI. V was trimmed by 6 bases and J by 6 bases, leaving 21 bases between them. The CDR3 runs 16 residues.